These 26 T cell receptor beta chains came from one sample sequenced in a study of blood T cell repertoires in COVID-19. Generated by immunoSEQ multiplex PCR, the TCRdb table keeps only in-frame clones and is missing some. The sample contains about 98,000 clones, roughly 86% of which appear only once. The sequenced material came from peripheral blood. Receptors were obtained from a man aged 45-60 years with acute or convalescent COVID-19.

The genes are TRBV14 and TRBJ1-3; D is uncertain. This CDR3 contains 13 residues. The germline V gene has CDR1 SGHDN and CDR2 FVKESK. Trimming cost V 6 bases and J 1 base, with 7 bases left between them. The CDR3 here is CASRRGSGNTIYF. The CDR3 DNA follows: TGTGCCAGCAGGCGGGGATCTGGAAACACCATATATTTT.

This CDR3 is CAWSVVPGGGYTF. The CDR3 nucleotides read TGTGCCTGGAGTGTAGTCCCAGGGGGCGGCTACACCTTC. The rearrangement joins TRBV30 to TRBJ1-2; 8 nucleotides match TRBD1. The germline gives CDR1 GTSNPN, CDR2 SVGIG (reference sequence). Trimming removed 0 bases from V and 8 bases from J; junction bases left unmatched: 5. This CDR3 is 13 amino acids long.

This rearrangement joins TRBV30 to TRBJ2-1, with 15 bases aligning to TRBD2. Trimming removed 4 bases from V and 2 bases from J; junction bases left unmatched: 12. Germline CDR1 is GTSNPN and CDR2 is SVGIG (reference sequence). CDR3 size: 19 residues. The CDR3 nucleotides read TGTGCCTGGACCCCGGCCCGGACTAGCGGGAGGGCCGCCTACAATGAGCAGTTCTTC. Protein: CAWTPARTSGRAAYNEQFF. The full variable domain, its missing parts supplied by reference TRBV30 and TRBJ2-1, is SQTIHQWPATLVQPVGSPLSLECTVEGTSNPNLYWYRQAAGRGLQLLFYSVGIGQISSEVPQNLSASRPQDRQFILSSKKLLLSDSGFYLCAWTPARTSGRAAYNEQFFGPGTRLTVL.

This chain connects TRBV29-1 to TRBJ2-1, with 7 bases identical to TRBD1. In germline, CDR1 is SQVTM, CDR2 ANQGSEA. V shed 6 bases, J shed 1 base, and the junction held 9 bases outside the gene matches. The CDR3 is 15 residues long. The CDR3 region has the DNA TGCAGCGTCCCCCTAGGGACAGTTTCCTACAATGAGCAGTTCTTC. Translation: CSVPLGTVSYNEQFF.

A remark on this clone: Sequence at one end of the junction differs from germline and may be a read error. CDR3: CASSQDGGRERHF. CDR3 in DNA: TGTGCCAGCAGCCAAGATGGGGGGAGGGAGCGGCACTTT. The V and J genes are TRBV3-1 (or the pseudogene TRBV3-2) and TRBJ1-1, with D possibly TRBD1 on 5 matching bases. The CDR3 is 13 amino acids. Germline CDR1 and CDR2: LGHDT and YNNKEL (reference sequence).

The chain recombines TRBV3-1 (or the pseudogene TRBV3-2) with TRBJ2-1, with 15 bases matching TRBD2. Germline V gene data show CDR1 as LGHDT and CDR2 as YNNKEL (reference sequence). J lost 7 bases, V lost 6 bases, and 1 base had no gene match. The CDR3 sequence is 14 residues long. The CDR3 nucleotides read TGTGCCAGCAGGGGGACTAGCGGGAGGAATGAGCAGTTCTTC. The encoded protein is CASRGTSGRNEQFF.

This sequence joins TRBV20-1 and TRBJ2-7; D is possibly TRBD1 (5 bases). V lost 2 bases and J lost 6, with 8 bases in between. Germline V lookup: CDR1 DFQATT, CDR2 SNEGSKA (reference sequence). This CDR3 region has 11 residues. CDR3 sequence: CSARSGAEQYF. DNA of the CDR3: TGCAGTGCTAGATCTGGGGCCGAGCAGTACTTC.

The chain employs TRBV27 and TRBJ2-1, with 9 nucleotides matching TRBD2. Per germline, CDR1 MNHEY and CDR2 SMNVEV (reference sequence). V shed 2 bases and J 5 bases; nucleotides not matched to a gene: 4. The CDR3 runs to 15 residues. The CDR3 here is CASSLTSGGNNEQFF. CDR3 bases: TGTGCCAGCAGTTTAACCAGCGGGGGGAACAATGAGCAGTTCTTC.

The chain joins TRBV6-5 to TRBJ2-7, with 8 bases identical to TRBD1. The germline V gene has CDR1 MNHEY and CDR2 SVGAGI. V lost 6 bases to trimming and J lost 0 bases; unmatched junction nucleotides: 7. CDR3 length: 15 residues. Written as DNA, the CDR3 is TGTGCCAGCAGCCTACAGGGGGGCAGCTCCTACGAGCAGTACTTC. Amino acid sequence: CASSLQGGSSYEQYF.

This chain links TRBV3-1 (or the pseudogene TRBV3-2) with TRBJ1-1, with 7 bases that match TRBD1. Germline CDR1 is LGHDT and CDR2 is YNNKEL (reference sequence). Germline trimming cut 4 bases from V and 0 bases from J; bases unmatched to any gene: 8. The CDR3 is made up of 16 amino acids. CDR3 DNA sequence: TGTGCCAGCAGCCCGTGGGCAGGGACAGTGAACACTGAAGCTTTCTTT. It yields the protein CASSPWAGTVNTEAFF.

J is TRBJ2-7 and V is TRBV5-1, with TRBD2 matching over 12 bases. The V and J ends lost 1 base and 2 bases, in that order; junction bases with no gene match: 4. There are 16 residues in the CDR3. Germline assignment: CDR1 SGHRS and CDR2 YFSETQ. The CDR3 spells CASSLTSGRSPYEQYF. The CDR3, as DNA: TGCGCCAGCAGCTTGACTAGCGGGAGGTCCCCCTACGAGCAGTACTTC.

J is TRBJ2-3 and V is TRBV9, with 10 bases that match TRBD2. The V and J ends lost 0 bases and 1 base, in that order; junction bases with no gene match: 2. The CDR3 loop spans 16 amino acids. Germline V gene sequence: CDR1 SGDLS, CDR2 YYNGEE. CDR3 coding DNA: TGTGCCAGCAGCGTAGGACTAGCGGGTCGCACAGATACGCAGTATTTT. This translates into CASSVGLAGRTDTQYF.

CDR3 DNA sequence: TGCAGCTCCGGAGAGAGAGAGCAGTACTTC. This encodes CSSGEREQYF. This sequence joins TRBV20-1 and TRBJ2-7; D is undetermined. The CDR3 contains 10 residues. The germline gives CDR1 DFQATT, CDR2 SNEGSKA (reference sequence).

This clone was counted many times. This sequence joins TRBV20-1 and TRBJ2-5; 12 nucleotides line up with TRBD2. Germline CDR1 DFQATT, CDR2 SNEGSKA (reference sequence). The CDR3 contains 14 residues. The ends lost 3 bases at V and 4 bases at J; junction bases unmatched: 3. CDR3 sequence: CSASGGLAGETQYF. The CDR3 DNA is TGCAGTGCTAGTGGGGGACTAGCGGGAGAGACCCAGTACTTC.

This clone has just one count. The chain joins TRBV18 to TRBJ2-1; possible D gene TRBD1, 6 bases. Germline lookup yields CDR1 KGHSH and CDR2 LQKENI. V was trimmed by 6 bases and J by 5 bases, leaving 8 bases between them. This CDR3 has 12 residues. The CDR3 loop is CASSRTDNEQFF. Written as DNA, the CDR3 is TGTGCCAGCTCGCGGACAGACAATGAGCAGTTCTTC. The full variable domain, with the rest looked up from reference TRBV18 and TRBJ2-1, is NAGVMQNPRHLVRRRGQEARLRCSPMKGHSHVYWYRQLPEEGLKFMVYLQKENIIDESGMPKERFSAEFPKEGPSILRIQQVVRGDSAAYFCASSRTDNEQFFGPGTRLTVL.

The J gene is TRBJ2-1, the V gene TRBV2; D gene ambiguous. V was clipped by 2 bases and J by 4 bases, with 9 bases between them. CDR1 SNHLY and CDR2 FYNNEI come from the germline V gene. The CDR3 is 14 amino acids. The CDR3 DNA follows: TGTGCCAGCAGTGAACAGACTCTTTACAATGAGCAGTTCTTC. Translated, it gives CASSEQTLYNEQFF.

The J gene is TRBJ2-1, the V gene TRBV5-4; 9 bases are a match to TRBD2. Germline V gene data show CDR1 as SGHNT and CDR2 as YYREEE (reference sequence). The CDR3 contains 15 residues. With 3 bases clipped from V and 11 bases from J, the junction kept 12 bases outside the gene matches. The CDR3 DNA follows: TGTGCCAGCAGCTCTCGGGGCGGGAGGGGATCCAAGCAGTTCTTC. Residues: CASSSRGGRGSKQFF.

The chain couples TRBV6-6 to TRBJ1-4; 10 bases are a match to TRBD1. Trimming removed 0 bases from V and 6 bases from J; junction bases left unmatched: 1. Germline assignment: CDR1 MNHNY and CDR2 SVGAGI (reference sequence). The CDR3 spans 15 residues. CDR3 in amino acids: CASSYSGTGDEKLFF. CDR3 bases: TGTGCCAGCAGTTACTCCGGGACAGGGGATGAAAAACTGTTTTTT.

This chain joins TRBV24-1 and TRBJ2-3; a weak D match, TRBD1 (7 bases). This CDR3 spans 16 amino acids. V was pared by 4 bases and J by 0 bases, with 13 bases between. CDR1 and CDR2 from the germline V gene are KGHDR and SFDVKD. CDR3 coding DNA: TGTGCCACCAGTGACCCAGGGGGGAAGAGCACAGATACGCAGTATTTT. It codes for CATSDPGGKSTDTQYF.

This chain uses TRBV18 with TRBJ1-1; TRBD1 matches at 9 bases. The CDR3 extends over 16 amino acids. Trimming removed 3 bases from V and 1 base from J; junction bases left unmatched: 6. Germline CDR1 and CDR2: KGHSH and LQKENI. The CDR3 DNA is TGTGCCAGCTCACCGAGACAGGGGGGCAGGAACACTGAAGCTTTCTTT. Translating it yields CASSPRQGGRNTEAFF.

The rearrangement joins TRBV20-1 to TRBJ2-2; D not resolved. The CDR3 totals 11 residues. V was shortened by 4 bases and J by 7 bases, with 7 bases between the two germline ends. Germline CDR1 reads DFQATT; CDR2 reads SNEGSKA (reference sequence). The CDR3 loop is CSATLNGELFF. The CDR3 DNA reads as TGCAGTGCTACCCTAAACGGGGAGCTGTTTTTT.

This chain uses TRBV7-9 with TRBJ2-5; D is perhaps TRBD2 (6 bases). This CDR3 is built from 15 residues. Germline assignment: CDR1 SEHNR and CDR2 FQNEAQ (reference sequence). Trimming took 5 bases from V and 1 from J, leaving 14 bases between them. DNA of the CDR3: TGTGCCAGCAGCGATAGTCGGGAGTTCCAAGAGACCCAGTACTTC. As protein: CASSDSREFQETQYF.

Here the CDR3 DNA reads TGTGCCAGCAGTCCCGGACACATCTCTGGAAACACCATATATTTT. Residues: CASSPGHISGNTIYF. The V call is TRBV6-5, the J call TRBJ1-3; the D gene is possibly TRBD1 (5 bases). The ends were cut back, 5 bases at V and 0 bases at J, with 11 bases in the middle. Germline V gene sequence: CDR1 MNHEY, CDR2 SVGAGI. CDR3 length equals 15 residues.

The CDR3 protein is CASSPRVQVITNEQFF. DNA for the CDR3: TGTGCCAGCAGCCCCCGGGTACAGGTGATTACCAATGAGCAGTTCTTC. The genes are TRBV3-1 (or the pseudogene TRBV3-2) and TRBJ2-1, with TRBD1 as a possible D gene (5 bases). V gave up 4 bases and J gave up 6 bases, with 19 bases separating them. Germline V gene lookup returns CDR1 LGHDT and CDR2 YNNKEL (reference sequence). CDR3 length: 16 residues.

V gene TRBV10-3 combines with J gene TRBJ1-1, with TRBD1 matching 8 bases. J was trimmed by 11 bases and V by 8 bases; bases with no gene match: 13. The germline CDR1 and CDR2 sequences are ENHRY and SYGVKD. This CDR3 has 13 residues. In DNA form, the CDR3 reads TGTGCCATCGCACAAGACAGGGGCAGGACGGCTTTCTTT. This gives the protein CAIAQDRGRTAFF.

The V gene is TRBV4-1, the J gene TRBJ1-4; 9 nucleotides match TRBD1. This CDR3 spans 17 amino acids. Germline V gives CDR1 MGHRA, CDR2 YSYEKL. V was pared by 4 bases and J by 2 bases, with 8 bases of the junction left unmatched. CDR3 bases: TGCGCCAGCAGCCCAACAGGGGGCTCCCGCACTAATGAAAAACTGTTTTTT. This gives the protein CASSPTGGSRTNEKLFF.